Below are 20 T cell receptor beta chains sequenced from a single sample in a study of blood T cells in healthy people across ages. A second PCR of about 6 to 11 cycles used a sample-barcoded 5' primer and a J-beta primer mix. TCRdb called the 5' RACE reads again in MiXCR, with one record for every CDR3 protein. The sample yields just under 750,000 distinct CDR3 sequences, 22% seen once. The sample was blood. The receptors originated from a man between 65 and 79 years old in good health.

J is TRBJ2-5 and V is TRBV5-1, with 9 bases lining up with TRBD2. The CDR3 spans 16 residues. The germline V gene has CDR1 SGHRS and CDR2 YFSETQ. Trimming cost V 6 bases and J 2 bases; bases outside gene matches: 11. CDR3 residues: CASKTGLAGSQETQYF. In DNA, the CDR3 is TGCGCCAGCAAGACCGGGCTAGCGGGGAGTCAAGAGACCCAGTACTTC.

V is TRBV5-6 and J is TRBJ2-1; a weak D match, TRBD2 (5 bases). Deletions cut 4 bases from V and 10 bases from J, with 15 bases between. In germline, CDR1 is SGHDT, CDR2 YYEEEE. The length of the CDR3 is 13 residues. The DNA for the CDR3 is TGTGCCAGCAGCCCCCGAGGGTTTAGAGAGCAGTTCTTC. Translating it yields CASSPRGFREQFF. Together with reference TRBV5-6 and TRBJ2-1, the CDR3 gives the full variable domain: DAGVTQSPTHLIKTRGQQVTLRCSPKSGHDTVSWYQQALGQGPQFIFQYYEEEERQRGNFPDRFSGHQFPNYSSELNVNALLLGDSALYLCASSPRGFREQFFGPGTRLTVL.

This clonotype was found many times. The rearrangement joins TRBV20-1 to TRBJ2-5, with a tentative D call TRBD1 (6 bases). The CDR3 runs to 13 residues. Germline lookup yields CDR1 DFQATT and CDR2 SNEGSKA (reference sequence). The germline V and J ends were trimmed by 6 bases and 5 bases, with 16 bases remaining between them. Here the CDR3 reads CSAKRGMWETQYF. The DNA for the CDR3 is TGCAGTGCCAAAAGGGGGATGTGGGAGACCCAGTACTTC.

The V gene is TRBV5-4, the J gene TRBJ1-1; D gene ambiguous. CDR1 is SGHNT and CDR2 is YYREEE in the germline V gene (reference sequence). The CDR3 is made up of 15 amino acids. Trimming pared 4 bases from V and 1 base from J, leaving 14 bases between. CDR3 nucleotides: TGTGCCAGCAGCCTAGGAGGTCCGACGAACACTGAAGCTTTCTTT. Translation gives CASSLGGPTNTEAFF.

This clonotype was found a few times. The CDR3 reads CASSFSQTSRSSDTQYF. CDR3 DNA: TGTGCCAGCAGTTTTTCTCAAACTAGCAGAAGCTCAGATACGCAGTATTTT. This sequence joins TRBV6-6 and TRBJ2-3; possible D gene TRBD2, 6 bases. Trimming removed 4 bases at V and 4 bases at J, with 21 bases between. CDR1 is MNHNY and CDR2 is SVGAGI in the germline V gene (reference sequence). The CDR3 contains 17 residues.

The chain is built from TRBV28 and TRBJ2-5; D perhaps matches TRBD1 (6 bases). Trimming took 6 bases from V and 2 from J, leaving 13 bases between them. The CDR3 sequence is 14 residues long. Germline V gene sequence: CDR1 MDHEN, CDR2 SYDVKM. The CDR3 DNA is TGTGCCAGCAGAGGGGGATTGGGTCAAGAGACCCAGTACTTC. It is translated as CASRGGLGQETQYF.

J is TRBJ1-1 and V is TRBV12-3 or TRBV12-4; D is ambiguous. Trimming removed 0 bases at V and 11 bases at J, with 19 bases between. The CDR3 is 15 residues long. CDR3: CASSLALAAAVNAFF. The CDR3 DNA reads TGTGCCAGCAGTTTAGCGCTGGCGGCTGCAGTGAACGCTTTCTTT.

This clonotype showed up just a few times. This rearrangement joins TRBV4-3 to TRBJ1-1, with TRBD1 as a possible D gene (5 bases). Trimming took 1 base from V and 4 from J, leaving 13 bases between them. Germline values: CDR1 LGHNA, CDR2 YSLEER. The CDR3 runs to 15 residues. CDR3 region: CASSQGGSRATEAFF. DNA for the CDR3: TGCGCCAGCAGCCAAGGGGGGAGTAGGGCCACTGAAGCTTTCTTT.

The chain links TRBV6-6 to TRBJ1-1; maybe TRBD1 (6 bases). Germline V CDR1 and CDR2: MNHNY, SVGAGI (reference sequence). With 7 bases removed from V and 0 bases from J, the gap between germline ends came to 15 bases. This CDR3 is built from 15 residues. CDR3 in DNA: TGTGCCAGCAACCTACGGGGGCAGGTGAACACTGAAGCTTTCTTT. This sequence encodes CASNLRGQVNTEAFF.

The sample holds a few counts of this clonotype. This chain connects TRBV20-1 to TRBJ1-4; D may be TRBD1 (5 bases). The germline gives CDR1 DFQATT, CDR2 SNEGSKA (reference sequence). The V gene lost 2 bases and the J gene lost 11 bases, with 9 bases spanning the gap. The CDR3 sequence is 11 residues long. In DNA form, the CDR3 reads TGCAGTGCTAGACCCCGGGACAAACTGTTTTTT. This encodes CSARPRDKLFF.

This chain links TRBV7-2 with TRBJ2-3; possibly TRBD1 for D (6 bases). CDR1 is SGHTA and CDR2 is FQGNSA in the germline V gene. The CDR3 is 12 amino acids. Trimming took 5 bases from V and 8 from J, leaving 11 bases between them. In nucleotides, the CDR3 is TGTGCCAGCAGCCGGGACATTGTTACGCAGTATTTT. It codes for CASSRDIVTQYF.

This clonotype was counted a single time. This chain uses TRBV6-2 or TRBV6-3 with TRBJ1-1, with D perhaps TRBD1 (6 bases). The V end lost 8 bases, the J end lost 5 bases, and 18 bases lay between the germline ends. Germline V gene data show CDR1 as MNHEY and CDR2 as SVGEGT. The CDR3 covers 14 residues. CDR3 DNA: TGTGCCAGCGGGGGGAACAGGGCGTATACTGAAGCTTTCTTT. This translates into CASGGNRAYTEAFF.

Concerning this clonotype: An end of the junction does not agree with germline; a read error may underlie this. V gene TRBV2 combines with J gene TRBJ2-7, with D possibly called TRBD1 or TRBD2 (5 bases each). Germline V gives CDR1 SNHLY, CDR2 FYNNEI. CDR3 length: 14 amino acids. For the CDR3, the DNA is TGTGCCAGCAGGATTAGGGCAGGGAGCCACGAGCAGTGCTTC. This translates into CASRIRAGSHEQCF.

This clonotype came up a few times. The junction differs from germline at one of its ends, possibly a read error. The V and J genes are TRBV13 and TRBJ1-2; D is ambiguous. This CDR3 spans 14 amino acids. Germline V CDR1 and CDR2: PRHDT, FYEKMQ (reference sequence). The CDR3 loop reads CASSLSWANYDYTF. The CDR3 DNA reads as TGTGCCAGCAGCTTGTCTTGGGCTAACTATGACTACACCTTC.

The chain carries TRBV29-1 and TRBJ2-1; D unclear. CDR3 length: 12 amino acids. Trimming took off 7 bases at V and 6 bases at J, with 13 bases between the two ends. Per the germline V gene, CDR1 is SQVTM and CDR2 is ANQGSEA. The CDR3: CSALRSGNEQFF. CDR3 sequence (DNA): TGCAGCGCCTTACGGTCGGGCAATGAGCAGTTCTTC.

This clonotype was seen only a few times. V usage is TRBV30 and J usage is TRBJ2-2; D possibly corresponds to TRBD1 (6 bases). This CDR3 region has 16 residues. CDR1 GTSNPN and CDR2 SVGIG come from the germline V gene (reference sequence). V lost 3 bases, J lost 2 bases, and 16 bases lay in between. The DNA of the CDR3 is TGTGCCTGGAGCGAATTGGGGGCCTCCAACACCGGGGAGCTGTTTTTT. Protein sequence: CAWSELGASNTGELFF.

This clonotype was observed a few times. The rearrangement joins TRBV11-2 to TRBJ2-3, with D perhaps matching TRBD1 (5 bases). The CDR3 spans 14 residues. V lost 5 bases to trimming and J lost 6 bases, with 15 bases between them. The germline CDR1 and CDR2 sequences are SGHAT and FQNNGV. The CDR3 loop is CASSPFAGYDTQYF. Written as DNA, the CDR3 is TGTGCCAGCAGCCCATTTGCAGGGTATGATACGCAGTATTTT.

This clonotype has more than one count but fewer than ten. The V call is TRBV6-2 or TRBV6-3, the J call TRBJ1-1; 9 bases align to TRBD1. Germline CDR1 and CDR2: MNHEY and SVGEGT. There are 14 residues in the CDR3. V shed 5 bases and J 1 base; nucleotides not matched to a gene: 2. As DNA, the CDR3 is TGTGCCAGCAGTAACAGGGGGCGGAACACTGAAGCTTTCTTT. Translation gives CASSNRGRNTEAFF.

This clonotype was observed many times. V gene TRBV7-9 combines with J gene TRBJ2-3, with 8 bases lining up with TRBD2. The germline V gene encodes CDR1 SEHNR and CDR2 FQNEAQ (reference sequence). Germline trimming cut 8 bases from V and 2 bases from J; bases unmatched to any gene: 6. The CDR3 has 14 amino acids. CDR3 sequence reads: CASLAGGSTDTQYF. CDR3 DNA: TGTGCCAGCCTGGCGGGAGGCTCCACAGATACGCAGTATTTT.

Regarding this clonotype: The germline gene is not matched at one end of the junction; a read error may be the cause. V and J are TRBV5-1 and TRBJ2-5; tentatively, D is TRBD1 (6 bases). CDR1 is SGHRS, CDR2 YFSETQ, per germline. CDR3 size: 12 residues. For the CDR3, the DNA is TGCGCCAGCAGCCTTCAGGGGAATGAGCAGTCCTTC. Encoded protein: CASSLQGNEQSF.